This T cell receptor beta chain was retrieved from a study of tumor and adjacent non-tumor tissue in lung cancer. Study overall: Patients comprised 12 adenocarcinoma, a couple of squamous cell carcinoma and 1 small cell lung cancer.

Study-wide points: Compared with tumor, normal lung showed significantly lower TCR diversity. Tumor repertoires had a smaller top 100 clone share than normal lung.

The library came from three nested PCR rounds adapted from ARM-PCR protocols. TCRdb processed the multiplex PCR reads anew with MiXCR; each CDR3 protein has one entry. This sample yields roughly 69,000 distinct CDR3 sequences, of which 76% are seen a single time; 40% to 45% belongs to the top ten. In the case of this clonotype: Antigen specificity is unknown. No conserved phenylalanine or tryptophan is present at the end of the CDR3, so a read error is the likely explanation.

No cell sorting was done before RNA was extracted from the tissue. This non-tumor lung sample came from over 3 cm beyond the tumor edge. Trimming removed 2 bases from V and 6 bases from J, with 10 bases in between. This CDR3 is 13 amino acids long. V is TRBV12-3 or TRBV12-4 and J is TRBJ2-5; no reliable D call. The specimen sequenced was distant non-tumor lung tissue. This sequence was found in a man in his 60s with non-small cell lung cancer. CDR3 loop: CASSLSPQQTQYL. Here the CDR3 DNA reads TGTGCCAGCAGTTTATCCCCTCAGCAGACCCAGTACTTG.